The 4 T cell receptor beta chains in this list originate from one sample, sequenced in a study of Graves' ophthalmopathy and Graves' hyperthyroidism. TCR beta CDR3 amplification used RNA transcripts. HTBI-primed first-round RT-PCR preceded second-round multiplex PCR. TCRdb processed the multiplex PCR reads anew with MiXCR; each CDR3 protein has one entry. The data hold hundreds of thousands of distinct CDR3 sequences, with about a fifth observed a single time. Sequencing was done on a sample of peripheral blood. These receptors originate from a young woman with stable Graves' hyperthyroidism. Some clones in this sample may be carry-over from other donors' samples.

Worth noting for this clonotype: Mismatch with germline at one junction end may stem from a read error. The CDR3 nucleotides are TGTGCCGGCAGTTTAGGGGCGGACGGCGCTCGGGGCTACACCTTC. Translating it yields CAGSLGADGARGYTF. The chain uses TRBV12-3 or TRBV12-4 and TRBJ1-2; a weak D match, TRBD1 (5 bases). The CDR3 has 15 residues.

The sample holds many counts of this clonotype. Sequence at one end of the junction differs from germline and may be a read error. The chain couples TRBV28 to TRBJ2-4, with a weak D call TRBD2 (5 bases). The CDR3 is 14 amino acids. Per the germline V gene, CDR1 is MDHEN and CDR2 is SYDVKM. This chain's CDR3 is CASSLLGAKNIKYF. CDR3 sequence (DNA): TGTGCCAGCAGTTTATTGGGAGCCAAAAACATTAAGTACTTC.

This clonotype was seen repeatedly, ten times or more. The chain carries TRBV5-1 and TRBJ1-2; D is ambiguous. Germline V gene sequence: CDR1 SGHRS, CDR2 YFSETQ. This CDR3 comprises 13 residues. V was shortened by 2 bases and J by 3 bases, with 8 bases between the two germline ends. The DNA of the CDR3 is TGCGCCAGCAGCTTCACCGGGGACTATGGCTACACCTTC. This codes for CASSFTGDYGYTF.

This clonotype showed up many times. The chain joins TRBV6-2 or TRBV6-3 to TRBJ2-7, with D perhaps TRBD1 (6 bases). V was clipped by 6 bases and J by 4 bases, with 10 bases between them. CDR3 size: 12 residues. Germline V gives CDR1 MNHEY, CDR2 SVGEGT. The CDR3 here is CASRDSGYEQYF. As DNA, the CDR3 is TGTGCCAGCAGGGACAGCGGATACGAGCAGTACTTC.